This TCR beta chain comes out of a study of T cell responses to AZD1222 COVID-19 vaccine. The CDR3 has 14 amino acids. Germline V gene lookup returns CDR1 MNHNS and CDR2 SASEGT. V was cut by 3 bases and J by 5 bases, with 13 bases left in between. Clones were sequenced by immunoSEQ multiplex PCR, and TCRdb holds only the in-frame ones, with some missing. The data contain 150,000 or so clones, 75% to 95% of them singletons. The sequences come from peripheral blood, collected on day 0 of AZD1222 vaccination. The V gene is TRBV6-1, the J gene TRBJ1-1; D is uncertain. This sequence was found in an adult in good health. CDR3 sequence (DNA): TGTGCCAGCAGTGAGGTCAGCCGAACTACTGAAGCTTTCTTT. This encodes CASSEVSRTTEAFF.